The 4 T cell receptor beta chains below come from one sample, sequenced in a study of blood T cell repertoires in COVID-19. Profiling relied on immunoSEQ multiplex PCR, and the TCRdb table lists in-frame clones only, not all of them. In the table there are about 230,000 clones, roughly 90% of which are singletons. The sequenced sample consisted of PBMCs or T cells enriched from blood (not recorded which). The receptor set was obtained from a woman between 45 and 65 years old in a cohort exposed to, infected with or recovered from COVID-19 (not recorded which).

In its sample, this clone was seen once. V usage is TRBV24-1 and J usage is TRBJ1-2; 9 nucleotides agree with TRBD1. Germline V CDR1 and CDR2: KGHDR, SFDVKD. The ends lost 4 bases at V and 4 bases at J; junction bases unmatched: 9. The CDR3 is made up of 16 amino acids. The CDR3 DNA reads as TGTGCCACCAGTGAAGGGACAGGGCCTACATTCTATGGCTACACCTTC. Translation: CATSEGTGPTFYGYTF.

This sequence joins TRBV4-3 and TRBJ1-5; D gene uncertain. Germline CDR1 is LGHNA and CDR2 is YSLEER. Trimming cost V 1 base and J 2 bases, with 9 bases left between them. The CDR3 sequence is 15 residues long. Here the CDR3 reads CASSQVFGGNQPQHF. In DNA form, the CDR3 reads TGCGCCAGCAGCCAAGTTTTCGGGGGCAATCAGCCCCAGCATTTT.

This chain uses TRBV5-4 with TRBJ2-5, with 9 bases that match TRBD2. Unmatched junction bases numbered 10, after V lost 7 bases and J lost 6 bases. This CDR3 is 14 amino acids long. CDR1 is SGHNT and CDR2 is YYREEE in the germline V gene (reference sequence). DNA for the CDR3: TGTGCCAGCTTCGGCGGGGGGGCTTTGCAGACCCAGTACTTC. Its translation is CASFGGGALQTQYF.

The rearrangement links TRBV19 to TRBJ1-1, with 7 nucleotides matching TRBD1. The CDR3 sequence is 14 residues long. With 4 bases clipped from V and 11 bases from J, the junction kept 13 bases outside the gene matches. Germline V CDR1 and CDR2: LNHDA, SQIVND (reference sequence). The CDR3 sequence is CASSKEQGRTRAFF. CDR3 bases: TGTGCCAGTAGTAAGGAACAGGGGCGGACGCGGGCTTTCTTT.